These 26 T cell receptor beta chains were all obtained from the same sample, sequenced in a study of CD8 T cells in Susac syndrome. Reverse transcription of roughly 0.5 to 1 ug RNA was carried out with random hexamers. TCRdb independently ran MiXCR on the immunoSEQ multiplex PCR reads; one entry per CDR3 protein. The repertoire holds 230,000 or so distinct CDR3 sequences, with 95% as singletons. Sample: CD4+ T cells from PBMCs. The receptors here all came from a human donor with multiple sclerosis.

The gene calls are TRBV12-3 or TRBV12-4 and TRBJ2-7, with D possibly being TRBD2 (5 bases). The CDR3 has 14 amino acids. The V end lost 3 bases, the J end lost 0 bases, and 9 bases lay between the germline ends. The CDR3 reads CASSFELASYEQYF. In DNA form, the CDR3 reads TGTGCCAGCAGTTTTGAGCTAGCCTCCTACGAGCAGTACTTC.

This chain uses TRBV27 with TRBJ2-2; maybe TRBD1 (7 bases). The germline V gene has CDR1 MNHEY and CDR2 SMNVEV (reference sequence). The CDR3 contains 15 residues. Trimming pared 6 bases from V and 3 bases from J, leaving 14 bases between. Here the CDR3 reads CASRAGQTHTGELFF. DNA for the CDR3: TGTGCCAGCAGGGCGGGACAGACACACACCGGGGAGCTGTTTTTT.

The rearrangement uses TRBV10-3 and TRBJ1-5, with 8 bases that match TRBD1. Germline assignment: CDR1 ENHRY and CDR2 SYGVKD. The ends lost 0 bases at V and 7 bases at J; junction bases unmatched: 5. This CDR3 region has 15 residues. CDR3 residues: CAISESGTGEQPQHF. As DNA, the CDR3 is TGTGCCATCAGTGAGTCCGGGACAGGAGAACAGCCCCAGCATTTT.

The chain recombines TRBV2 with TRBJ2-1, with 15 bases matching TRBD2. The junction had 0 bases not matched to a gene; V was cut back by 6 bases and J by 3 bases. CDR3 length: 15 amino acids. Germline loops: CDR1 SNHLY, CDR2 FYNNEI. The DNA of the CDR3 is TGTGCCAGCAGGGGACTAGCGGGGGGCTACAATGAGCAGTTCTTC. Protein product: CASRGLAGGYNEQFF.

This chain connects TRBV6-1 to TRBJ2-7; no clear D gene. The CDR3 has 16 amino acids. V was shortened by 7 bases and J by 1 base, with 20 bases between the two germline ends. Germline CDR1 is MNHNS and CDR2 is SASEGT. This chain's CDR3 is CASTPQDTLGSYEQYF. In DNA form, the CDR3 reads TGTGCCAGCACCCCCCAGGATACGTTGGGGTCCTACGAGCAGTACTTC.

This clonotype appeared once. The chain carries TRBV7-3 and TRBJ2-5; perhaps TRBD1 as D (6 bases). V lost 4 bases and J lost 5, with 14 bases in between. This CDR3 region has 14 residues. Germline V CDR1 and CDR2: SGHTA, FQGTGA. The CDR3 DNA sequence: TGTGCCAGCAGCTCCATGGGGACATCGGAGACCCAGTACTTC. This encodes CASSSMGTSETQYF. The entire variable domain, with the rest obtained from reference TRBV7-3 and TRBJ2-5, is as follows: GAGVSQTPSNKVTEKGKYVELRCDPISGHTALYWYRQSLGQGPEFLIYFQGTGAADDSGLPNDRFFAVRPEGSVSTLKIQRTERGDSAVYLCASSSMGTSETQYFGPGTRLLVL.

The J gene is TRBJ2-5, the V gene TRBV20-1; weak D call: TRBD2 (6 bases). The CDR3 spans 12 residues. CDR1 is DFQATT and CDR2 is SNEGSKA in the germline V gene (reference sequence). CDR3 in amino acids: CSEGPSVETQYF. The CDR3, as DNA: TGCAGCGAGGGTCCTAGCGTGGAGACCCAGTACTTC.

This chain joins TRBV28 and TRBJ1-5; maybe TRBD1 (5 bases). The CDR3 has 16 amino acids. Between the trimmed V and J ends, which lost 6 bases and 4 bases, there was a span of 19 bases. Germline-derived CDR1 and CDR2 are MDHEN and SYDVKM. CDR3 region: CASRTPTGLWNQPQHF. The CDR3 bases are TGTGCCAGCAGGACCCCCACGGGACTCTGGAATCAGCCCCAGCATTTT.

J is TRBJ1-4 and V is TRBV20-1; D is perhaps TRBD1 (5 bases). The V end lost 5 bases, the J end lost 1 base, and 11 bases lay between the germline ends. In germline, CDR1 is DFQATT, CDR2 SNEGSKA (reference sequence). The CDR3 loop spans 14 amino acids. The CDR3 DNA follows: TGCAGTGCTTACAGACAGAAAACTAATGAAAAACTGTTTTTT. Protein sequence: CSAYRQKTNEKLFF.

CDR3 bases: TGTGCCAGCAGCAACCTACAGGGGGCGCGTGGGGATACGCAGTATTTT. Its translation: CASSNLQGARGDTQYF. The rearrangement links TRBV27 to TRBJ2-3, with TRBD1 identical over 9 bases. V lost 6 bases to trimming and J lost 6 bases; unmatched junction nucleotides: 13. The CDR3 runs to 16 residues. The germline V gene encodes CDR1 MNHEY and CDR2 SMNVEV (reference sequence).

The chain recombines TRBV28 with TRBJ2-7; 7 positions agree with TRBD2. With 2 bases clipped from V and 4 bases from J, the junction kept 8 bases outside the gene matches. CDR3 length: 15 residues. The germline CDR1 and CDR2 sequences are MDHEN and SYDVKM. CDR3 nucleotide sequence: TGTGCCAGCAGTTTAGCTAGCGGACTCTCATACGAGCAGTACTTC. Translating it yields CASSLASGLSYEQYF.

The V gene is TRBV4-1, the J gene TRBJ2-5; 13 nucleotides line up with TRBD2. Germline-derived CDR1 and CDR2 are MGHRA and YSYEKL. The ends lost 2 bases at V and 6 bases at J; junction bases unmatched: 12. This CDR3 has 18 residues. In nucleotides, the CDR3 is TGCGCCAGCAGCCAACCAACGGCGGGGACTAGCGGGATAAAGACCCAGTACTTC. Its translation is CASSQPTAGTSGIKTQYF.

As to this clonotype: The limits of the CDR3 on the DNA are not certain, so only TCRdb's listed CDR3 is given. The chain has TRBV6-5 and TRBJ2-7; the table's TRBD1 call for D was not verified on the DNA. Germline CDR1 is MNHEY and CDR2 is SVGAGI. The CDR3 spans 16 amino acids, including both terminal residues. CDR3 sequence: CASSSSRGGSSYEQYF.

The chain has TRBV18 and TRBJ1-2; the D is unclear. Trimming shortened V by 3 bases and J by 4 bases, and 9 bases separated the two germline ends. Germline V gene sequence: CDR1 KGHSH, CDR2 LQKENI. The CDR3 has 13 amino acids. CDR3 nucleotides: TGTGCCAGCTCACCGAGTGCGGCCTATGGCTACACCTTC. This codes for CASSPSAAYGYTF. Full variable domain (remainder filled in from reference TRBV18 and TRBJ1-2): NAGVMQNPRHLVRRRGQEARLRCSPMKGHSHVYWYRQLPEEGLKFMVYLQKENIIDESGMPKERFSAEFPKEGPSILRIQQVVRGDSAAYFCASSPSAAYGYTFGSGTRLTVV.

The CDR3 spells CASRKAPESARPYNEQFF. CDR3 nucleotides: TGTGCCAGCAGAAAGGCCCCTGAATCAGCGAGGCCCTACAATGAGCAGTTCTTC. The chain carries TRBV6-1 and TRBJ2-1; D is undetermined. Trimming cost V 6 bases and J 2 bases, with 23 bases left between them. The CDR3 loop spans 18 amino acids. Germline V gene data show CDR1 as MNHNS and CDR2 as SASEGT.

The chain combines TRBV7-8 with TRBJ1-5; TRBD1 is a possible D gene (6 bases). This CDR3 contains 14 residues. V gave up 4 bases and J gave up 2 bases, with 9 bases separating them. Germline assignment: CDR1 SGHVS and CDR2 FQNEAQ. This CDR3 is CASSSRGGNQPQHF. In DNA, the CDR3 is TGTGCCAGCAGCTCCAGGGGTGGCAATCAGCCCCAGCATTTT.

The gene calls are TRBV6-4 and TRBJ2-1; no clear D. Germline V CDR1 and CDR2: MRHNA, SNTAGT. Between the trimmed V and J ends, which lost 1 base and 8 bases, there was a span of 15 bases. The length of the CDR3 is 15 residues. The CDR3: CASSDWATPGHEQFF. In nucleotides, the CDR3 is TGTGCCAGCAGTGACTGGGCCACCCCCGGTCATGAGCAGTTCTTC.

This clonotype has just one count. The gene calls are TRBV20-1 and TRBJ2-1, with no clear D. The germline V gene encodes CDR1 DFQATT and CDR2 SNEGSKA (reference sequence). The CDR3 contains 13 residues. V lost 5 bases and J lost 2, with 10 bases in between. In DNA, the CDR3 is TGCAGTGCTCCGAGATTCACCTACAATGAGCAGTTCTTC. This codes for CSAPRFTYNEQFF.

This sequence joins TRBV29-1 and TRBJ2-7; D is possibly TRBD1 or TRBD2 (5 bases each). V was shortened by 7 bases and J by 3 bases, with 31 bases between the two germline ends. The CDR3 covers 18 residues. The germline V gene has CDR1 SQVTM and CDR2 ANQGSEA. CDR3 residues: CSAATHGTTSGRNYEQYF. The CDR3 DNA sequence: TGCAGCGCCGCAACGCATGGGACCACCTCGGGCCGGAACTACGAGCAGTACTTC.

CDR3: CASRLGGAGTRRETQYF. Written as DNA, the CDR3 is TGTGCCAGCAGACTTGGAGGGGCAGGAACTAGAAGAGAGACCCAGTACTTC. The chain is built from TRBV5-4 and TRBJ2-5; perhaps TRBD2 as D (6 bases). V was trimmed by 5 bases and J by 4 bases, leaving 24 bases between them. In germline, CDR1 is SGHNT, CDR2 YYREEE (reference sequence). There are 17 residues in the CDR3.

CDR3 sequence: CASSLTVLAGDHNEQFF. CDR3 coding DNA: TGTGCCAGCAGCTTGACCGTCCTAGCGGGAGACCACAATGAGCAGTTCTTC. V is TRBV7-8 and J is TRBJ2-1, with TRBD2 identical over 10 bases. V lost 3 bases and J lost 5; bases outside the gene matches: 10. Per the germline V gene, CDR1 is SGHVS and CDR2 is FQNEAQ. This CDR3 has 17 residues.

V and J are TRBV20-1 and TRBJ2-7; 8 bases are shared with TRBD1. V lost 5 bases and J lost 2; bases outside the gene matches: 11. The germline CDR1 and CDR2 sequences are DFQATT and SNEGSKA (reference sequence). The length of the CDR3 is 15 residues. The CDR3 nucleotides read TGCAGTGCTGAGGCCACGGACAGGGCCGCCTACGAGCAGTACTTC. Its protein is CSAEATDRAAYEQYF.

V is TRBV12-3 or TRBV12-4 and J is TRBJ2-7, with D uncertain. The CDR3 totals 13 residues. The V end lost 0 bases, the J end lost 2 bases, and 5 bases lay between the germline ends. The CDR3, as DNA: TGTGCCAGCAGTTTAGCGGTTGCCTACGAGCAGTACTTC. Translated, it gives CASSLAVAYEQYF.

The rearrangement uses TRBV29-1 and TRBJ1-2; no definite D call. This CDR3 is 11 amino acids long. Germline V gives CDR1 SQVTM, CDR2 ANQGSEA. Trimming cost V 5 bases and J 8 bases, with 12 bases left between them. The CDR3 loop reads CSVLHGRGYTF. For the CDR3, the DNA is TGCAGCGTTCTACACGGGAGAGGCTACACCTTC.

J is TRBJ2-1 and V is TRBV29-1, with a weak D call TRBD1 (5 bases). Trimming stripped 8 bases from V and 6 bases from J, with 11 bases between. Germline V gives CDR1 SQVTM, CDR2 ANQGSEA. The CDR3 extends over 11 amino acids. The CDR3 spells CSFGRVNEQFF. CDR3 nucleotide sequence: TGCAGCTTCGGCAGGGTCAATGAGCAGTTCTTC.

The chain recombines TRBV6-2 or TRBV6-3 with TRBJ1-2, with TRBD1 identical over 9 bases. Germline loops: CDR1 MNHEY, CDR2 SVGEGT. The CDR3 covers 14 residues. V shed 5 bases and J 8 bases; nucleotides not matched to a gene: 9. The CDR3 spells CASSPAGTGRGYTF. CDR3 DNA sequence: TGTGCCAGCAGTCCTGCCGGGACAGGGAGAGGCTACACCTTC.